Listed here are 28 T cell receptor beta chains from one sample, sequenced in a study of T cell responses to AZD1222 COVID-19 vaccine. Libraries were prepared by immunoSEQ multiplex PCR; TCRdb keeps only in-frame clonotypes and omits some of them. The sample lists around 120,000 clones, 87% occurring once. Material: peripheral blood, obtained 28 days after the second AZD1222 dose. The receptors originated from an adult who received the AZD1222 COVID-19 vaccine.

The chain combines TRBV4-2 with TRBJ1-3, with a weak D call TRBD1 (5 bases). Germline CDR1 and CDR2: LGHNA and YNFKEQ. The CDR3 contains 17 residues. Trimming pared 0 bases from V and 0 bases from J, leaving 12 bases between. CDR3 nucleotide sequence: TGTGCCAGCAGCCAAGAGAAGGGGAAACACTCTGGAAACACCATATATTTT. As protein: CASSQEKGKHSGNTIYF.

This clone came up once. The chain links TRBV6-5 to TRBJ2-7; 8 bases map to TRBD1. Trimming removed 6 bases from V and 2 bases from J; junction bases left unmatched: 9. The CDR3 loop spans 15 amino acids. Germline-derived CDR1 and CDR2 are MNHEY and SVGAGI. CDR3 amino acids: CASSLSRTGPYEQYF. DNA for the CDR3: TGTGCCAGCAGCCTAAGTCGGACAGGGCCCTACGAGCAGTACTTC.

J is TRBJ2-2 and V is TRBV5-4; TRBD1 matches at 7 bases. This CDR3 has 15 residues. Germline V CDR1 and CDR2: SGHNT, YYREEE (reference sequence). Trimming at V came to 5 bases and at J to 5 bases, leaving 9 bases not matched to a gene. Here the CDR3 reads CASSGKTGLTGELFF. For the CDR3, the DNA is TGTGCCAGCAGTGGAAAGACAGGGCTAACCGGGGAGCTGTTTTTT.

The CDR3 here is CASSPQRETQYF. CDR3 nucleotide sequence: TGTGCCAGCAGCCCCCAAAGAGAGACCCAGTACTTC. The genes are TRBV7-8 and TRBJ2-5; D is unresolved. V lost 5 bases to trimming and J lost 4 bases, with 8 bases between them. Germline CDR1 is SGHVS and CDR2 is FQNEAQ. CDR3 size: 12 residues. Full variable domain (rest looked up from reference TRBV7-8 and TRBJ2-5): GAGVSQSPRYKVAKRGQDVALRCDPISGHVSLFWYQQALGQGPEFLTYFQNEAQLDKSGLPSDRFFAERPEGSVSTLKIQRTQQEDSAVYLCASSPQRETQYFGPGTRLLVL.

V and J are TRBV28 and TRBJ2-2, with D hard to call. V was pared by 3 bases and J by 5 bases, with 4 bases between. Germline CDR1 is MDHEN and CDR2 is SYDVKM. This CDR3 spans 12 amino acids. CDR3 residues: CASSLGTGELFF. The DNA of the CDR3 is TGTGCCAGCAGTTTGGGGACCGGGGAGCTGTTTTTT.

The chain recombines TRBV30 with TRBJ2-1; 14 bases are shared with TRBD2. Per the germline V gene, CDR1 is GTSNPN and CDR2 is SVGIG (reference sequence). V lost 1 base and J lost 4; bases outside the gene matches: 15. This CDR3 comprises 20 residues. CDR3 nucleotides: TGTGCCTGGAGTGCGAAGACTAGCGGGAGGGCCGGGCATAGGTACAATGAGCAGTTCTTC. Its translation: CAWSAKTSGRAGHRYNEQFF.

The chain is built from TRBV3-1 (or the pseudogene TRBV3-2) and TRBJ2-2; 10 bases are shared with TRBD1. From germline, CDR1 is LGHDT and CDR2 YNNKEL (reference sequence). V lost 3 bases and J lost 3; bases outside the gene matches: 4. The CDR3 spans 16 residues. The CDR3 nucleotides read TGTGCCAGCAGCCACGAGACAGGGGGCCACACCGGGGAGCTGTTTTTT. Protein product: CASSHETGGHTGELFF.

The chain uses TRBV15 and TRBJ2-1; the match to TRBD2 covers 10 bases. V lost 3 bases and J lost 3; bases outside the gene matches: 8. The CDR3 length is 17 residues. In germline, CDR1 is LNHNV, CDR2 YYDKDF (reference sequence). The CDR3: CATSRALAGDGYNEQFF. Here the CDR3 DNA reads TGTGCCACCAGCAGGGCCCTAGCGGGAGACGGCTACAATGAGCAGTTCTTC.

CDR3 in amino acids: CASSRGKYSNQPQHF. The CDR3 coding sequence is TGTGCCAGCAGCCGAGGAAAATATAGCAATCAGCCCCAGCATTTT. The J gene is TRBJ1-5, the V gene TRBV6-5, with D unclear. Germline V CDR1 and CDR2: MNHEY, SVGAGI. The germline V and J ends were trimmed by 6 bases and 0 bases, with 12 bases remaining between them. The CDR3 has 15 amino acids.

DNA of the CDR3: TGTGCCACCAGCAGAGATTCGAGGGGGACTGCAACTAATGAAAAACTGTTTTTT. Amino acids: CATSRDSRGTATNEKLFF. This chain uses TRBV15 with TRBJ1-4; D may be TRBD1 (6 bases). Trimming removed 0 bases at V and 0 bases at J, with 14 bases between. Germline-derived CDR1 and CDR2 are LNHNV and YYDKDF (reference sequence). CDR3 length: 18 amino acids.

The chain recombines TRBV9 with TRBJ2-5; 7 nucleotides agree with TRBD1. Germline lookup yields CDR1 SGDLS and CDR2 YYNGEE. This CDR3 has 15 residues. V was pared by 3 bases and J by 2 bases, with 7 bases of the junction left unmatched. In DNA form, the CDR3 reads TGTGCCAGCAGCGCGGGGACAGCGTCACAAGAGACCCAGTACTTC. Translated, it gives CASSAGTASQETQYF.

The chain links TRBV20-1 to TRBJ2-7; a possible D gene is TRBD1 (5 bases). Germline V gene lookup returns CDR1 DFQATT and CDR2 SNEGSKA (reference sequence). V was cut by 6 bases and J by 2 bases, with 8 bases left in between. The CDR3 is 11 amino acids. CDR3: CSADIAYEQYF. The CDR3 nucleotides are TGCAGTGCGGACATAGCCTACGAGCAGTACTTC.

The V gene is TRBV5-6, the J gene TRBJ2-7; TRBD2 might be the D (5 bases). The V gene lost 3 bases and the J gene lost 0 bases, with 16 bases spanning the gap. Germline V CDR1 and CDR2: SGHDT, YYEEEE. CDR3 size: 16 residues. The CDR3, as DNA: TGTGCCAGCAGCTCCTGGGCTAGCATGAGCTCCTACGAGCAGTACTTC. Protein: CASSSWASMSSYEQYF.

The chain employs TRBV5-4 and TRBJ2-7, with TRBD1 matching over 10 bases. The CDR3 is 14 amino acids. Germline loops: CDR1 SGHNT, CDR2 YYREEE (reference sequence). The V segment lost 4 bases and the J segment 5 bases; nucleotides outside the gene matches: 6. CDR3 amino acids: CASSQGQGRHEQYF. The CDR3 DNA is TGTGCCAGCAGCCAGGGACAGGGGCGGCACGAGCAGTACTTC.

The chain has TRBV28 and TRBJ1-5; D perhaps matches TRBD1 (5 bases). This CDR3 has 15 residues. CDR1 is MDHEN and CDR2 is SYDVKM in the germline V gene. Trimming took off 6 bases at V and 4 bases at J, with 16 bases between the two ends. As DNA, the CDR3 is TGTGCCAGCAGCTTCGGGGTCGGGGGAAATCAGCCCCAGCATTTT. Protein: CASSFGVGGNQPQHF.

V gene TRBV19 combines with J gene TRBJ2-7, with D perhaps matching TRBD2 (5 bases). The CDR3 spans 15 residues. The V end lost 3 bases, the J end lost 3 bases, and 15 bases lay between the germline ends. The germline V gene encodes CDR1 LNHDA and CDR2 SQIVND (reference sequence). The chain's CDR3 is CASSIRIEGSYEQYF. The DNA of the CDR3 is TGTGCCAGTAGTATCAGGATAGAGGGCAGCTACGAGCAGTACTTC.

This chain connects TRBV28 to TRBJ1-1; 7 bases line up with TRBD1. This CDR3 has 16 amino acids. The V gene end was trimmed by 2 bases and the J gene end by 4 bases; junction bases not matched to a gene: 10. Germline lookup yields CDR1 MDHEN and CDR2 SYDVKM. The CDR3 DNA follows: TGTGCCAGCAGTTTAAGGCCAGGGGGAGCCGGCACTGAAGCTTTCTTT. Protein: CASSLRPGGAGTEAFF.

The gene calls are TRBV28 and TRBJ2-7; no clear D. V dropped 7 bases and J dropped 5 bases, with 9 bases sitting between them. Germline-derived CDR1 and CDR2 are MDHEN and SYDVKM. The CDR3 extends over 11 amino acids. CDR3 coding DNA: TGTGCCAGCACCCTAATGGACGAGCAGTACTTC. Translation: CASTLMDEQYF.

The chain is built from TRBV19 and TRBJ1-1, with 9 bases lining up with TRBD1. With V trimmed by 6 bases and J by 1 base, 6 bases remained unmatched. Germline values: CDR1 LNHDA, CDR2 SQIVND (reference sequence). The CDR3 runs 15 residues. The DNA for the CDR3 is TGTGCCAGTAGACAGGGGGCGGAAAAGAACACTGAAGCTTTCTTT. Protein sequence: CASRQGAEKNTEAFF.

V gene TRBV11-2 combines with J gene TRBJ1-2, with D uncertain. Germline V gene data show CDR1 as SGHAT and CDR2 as FQNNGV. The CDR3 contains 14 residues. Trimming took off 5 bases at V and 2 bases at J, with 12 bases between the two ends. The CDR3 is CASSVDVGNYGYTF. In DNA, the CDR3 is TGTGCCAGCAGCGTCGATGTAGGCAACTATGGCTACACCTTC.

This clone was seen only once. The gene calls are TRBV9 and TRBJ1-2; D is possibly TRBD1 (5 bases). Germline CDR1 is SGDLS and CDR2 is YYNGEE. The CDR3 is made up of 15 amino acids. V was shortened by 0 bases and J by 4 bases, with 13 bases between the two germline ends. CDR3 in amino acids: CASSVGTSLSYGYTF. CDR3 sequence (DNA): TGTGCCAGCAGCGTAGGGACATCCCTGAGCTATGGCTACACCTTC.

The chain links TRBV29-1 to TRBJ2-7, with 11 bases that match TRBD2. Germline V gene sequence: CDR1 SQVTM, CDR2 ANQGSEA. The V segment lost 7 bases and the J segment 5 bases; nucleotides outside the gene matches: 10. This CDR3 has 14 amino acids. The CDR3 nucleotides read TGCAGCGGTGGACTAGCGGGTCTGCCCCACGAGCAGTACTTC. Translation gives CSGGLAGLPHEQYF.

The rearrangement joins TRBV30 to TRBJ2-5; D tentatively reads TRBD1 or TRBD2 (5 bases each). Per germline, CDR1 GTSNPN and CDR2 SVGIG (reference sequence). V was pared by 7 bases and J by 5 bases, with 14 bases between. The CDR3 is made up of 12 amino acids. CDR3: CAYSTGRETQYF. DNA for the CDR3: TGTGCCTACTCGACGGGGCGGGAGACCCAGTACTTC.

The chain links TRBV6-4 to TRBJ2-1, with 12 nucleotides matching TRBD2. The CDR3 is 15 residues long. Germline V gene data show CDR1 as MRHNA and CDR2 as SNTAGT. The trim removed 3 bases at V and 7 bases at J, leaving 4 bases unmatched. CDR3 sequence (DNA): TGTGCCAGCAGTGAGACTAGCGGGAGTCCAAATGAGCAGTTCTTC. Its translation: CASSETSGSPNEQFF.

CDR3 amino acids: CATSRGTRSTDTQYF. DNA of the CDR3: TGTGCCACCAGCAGAGGAACTAGAAGCACAGATACGCAGTATTTT. The gene calls are TRBV15 and TRBJ2-3, with a weak D call TRBD2 (5 bases). The CDR3 is made up of 15 amino acids. Trimming left V 1 base short and J 0 bases short, with 8 bases between. Germline-derived CDR1 and CDR2 are LNHNV and YYDKDF (reference sequence). Together with reference TRBV15 and TRBJ2-3, the CDR3 gives the full variable domain: DAMVIQNPRYQVTQFGKPVTLSCSQTLNHNVMYWYQQKSSQAPKLLFHYYDKDFNNEADTPDNFQSRRPNTSFCFLDIRSPGLGDTAMYLCATSRGTRSTDTQYFGPGTRLTVL.

The genes are TRBV21-1 and TRBJ2-3; TRBD2 was called by the table and not checked on the DNA. TRBV21-1 is designated a pseudogene. CDR3 length equals 16 residues. The CDR3 DNA sequence: TGTGCCAGCAGCAAAGCAGACCGGGGAAGCACAGATACGCAGTATTTT. This encodes CASSKADRGSTDTQYF.

The chain has TRBV18 and TRBJ2-1; D unclear. This CDR3 is 12 amino acids long. Trimming stripped 3 bases from V and 9 bases from J, with 9 bases between. In germline, CDR1 is KGHSH, CDR2 LQKENI. The CDR3 sequence is CASSPSSSEQFF. CDR3 coding DNA: TGTGCCAGCTCACCTTCATCTAGTGAGCAGTTCTTC.

The chain carries TRBV3-1 (or the pseudogene TRBV3-2) and TRBJ2-1, with TRBD2 identical over 10 bases. The CDR3 consists of 19 residues. With V trimmed by 0 bases and J by 5 bases, 13 bases remained unmatched. Germline-derived CDR1 and CDR2 are LGHDT and YNNKEL (reference sequence). CDR3 nucleotides: TGTGCCAGCAGCCAAGATCTACCGCTCTGGACTAGCGGAGACAATGAGCAGTTCTTC. Protein product: CASSQDLPLWTSGDNEQFF.